This T cell receptor beta chain was captured by sequencing in a study of CD4 and CD8 cells across lung adenocarcinoma regions. The CDR3 runs to 11 residues. Germline lookup yields CDR1 LGHNA and CDR2 YNFKEQ. Trimming cost V 4 bases and J 8 bases, with 6 bases left between them. From the PCR reads, TCRdb called clonotypes with MiXCR, one entry per CDR3 protein. This sample has some 10,000 distinct CDR3 sequences, with around 63% found just once. This clonotype was seen ten or more times. Samples came from patients with localized non-small cell lung adenocarcinoma. The TCR comes from a male donor with lung adenocarcinoma. The CD4 and CD8 labels of this study may be unreliable. The gene calls are TRBV4-2 and TRBJ2-1, with D unclear. The sequenced material came from CD8+ T cells from the margin of a lung tumor. The CDR3 bases are TGTGCCAGCAGCCTGCTACATGAGCAGTTCTTC. Residues: CASSLLHEQFF.